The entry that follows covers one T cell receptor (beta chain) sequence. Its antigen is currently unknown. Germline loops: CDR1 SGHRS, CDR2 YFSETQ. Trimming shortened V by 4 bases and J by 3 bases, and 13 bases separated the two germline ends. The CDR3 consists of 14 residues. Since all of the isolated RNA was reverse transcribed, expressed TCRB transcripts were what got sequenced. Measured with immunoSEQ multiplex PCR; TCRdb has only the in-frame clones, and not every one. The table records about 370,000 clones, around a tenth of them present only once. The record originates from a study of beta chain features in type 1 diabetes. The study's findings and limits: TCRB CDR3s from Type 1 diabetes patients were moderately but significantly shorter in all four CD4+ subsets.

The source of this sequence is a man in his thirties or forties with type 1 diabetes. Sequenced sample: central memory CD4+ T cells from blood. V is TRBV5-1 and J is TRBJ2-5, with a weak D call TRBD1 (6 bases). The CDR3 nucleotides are TGCGCCAGCAGCCTCCCACAGGGAGAAGAGACCCAGTACTTC. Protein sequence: CASSLPQGEETQYF.